Listed here is a single TCR beta chain. The data originate from a study of blood T cell repertoires in COVID-19. Those enrolled, adults aged roughly 18 to 95 years, came from roughly 22 US areas. Original processing methods: Amplification of reference gene primers provided the estimated nucleated cell counts. Here immunoSEQ multiplex PCR was the method, and the copy in TCRdb shows in-frame clones only, minus some. V, J and clone size are taken as reported in that table, and D and trimming were inferred from the DNA itself. This sample has over 200,000 clones, with approximately 80% found just once. CDR1 and CDR2 from the germline V gene are SEHNR and FQNEAQ (reference sequence). Trimming removed 4 bases from V and 0 bases from J, with 9 bases in between. This CDR3 is 15 amino acids long.

The sequence was collected from a man aged 55 to 70 who had recovered from COVID-19. The sequenced material came from PBMCs or T cells enriched from blood (not recorded which). The V call is TRBV7-9, the J call TRBJ1-4, with D possibly TRBD1 on 5 matching bases. In nucleotides, the CDR3 is TGTGCCAGCAGCTCCCGACAGACAACTAATGAAAAACTGTTTTTT. The encoded protein is CASSSRQTTNEKLFF.